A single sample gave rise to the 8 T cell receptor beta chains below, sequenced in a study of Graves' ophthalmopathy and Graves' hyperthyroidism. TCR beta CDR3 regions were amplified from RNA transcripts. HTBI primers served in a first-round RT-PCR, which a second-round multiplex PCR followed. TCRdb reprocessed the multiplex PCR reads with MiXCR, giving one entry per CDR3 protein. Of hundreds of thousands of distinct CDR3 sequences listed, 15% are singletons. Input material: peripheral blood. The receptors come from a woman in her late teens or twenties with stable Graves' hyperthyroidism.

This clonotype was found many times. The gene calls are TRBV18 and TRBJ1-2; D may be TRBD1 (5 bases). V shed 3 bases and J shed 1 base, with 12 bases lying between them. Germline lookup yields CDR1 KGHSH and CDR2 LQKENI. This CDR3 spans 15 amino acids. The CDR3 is CASSPSRTLNYGYTF. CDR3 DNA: TGTGCCAGCTCACCCTCCCGGACACTTAACTATGGCTACACCTTC.

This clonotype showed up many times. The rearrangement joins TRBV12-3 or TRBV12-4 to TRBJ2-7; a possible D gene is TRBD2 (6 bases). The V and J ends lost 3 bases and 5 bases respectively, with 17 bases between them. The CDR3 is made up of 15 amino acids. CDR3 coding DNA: TGTGCCAGCAGTTTTATTGGAGGGGATAGTGACGAGCAGTACTTC. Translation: CASSFIGGDSDEQYF.

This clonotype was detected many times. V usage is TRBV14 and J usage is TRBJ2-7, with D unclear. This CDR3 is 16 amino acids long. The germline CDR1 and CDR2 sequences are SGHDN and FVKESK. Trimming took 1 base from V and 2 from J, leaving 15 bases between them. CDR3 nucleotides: TGTGCCAGCAGCCAAGTAAAGGCAGGAATTACCTACGAGCAGTACTTC. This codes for CASSQVKAGITYEQYF.

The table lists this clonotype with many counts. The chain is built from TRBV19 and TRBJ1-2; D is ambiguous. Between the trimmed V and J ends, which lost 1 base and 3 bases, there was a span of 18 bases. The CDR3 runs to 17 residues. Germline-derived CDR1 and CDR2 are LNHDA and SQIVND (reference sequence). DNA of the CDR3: TGTGCCAGTAGTATAGTCCTAGTAGACATATCCCACTATGGCTACACCTTC. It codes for CASSIVLVDISHYGYTF.

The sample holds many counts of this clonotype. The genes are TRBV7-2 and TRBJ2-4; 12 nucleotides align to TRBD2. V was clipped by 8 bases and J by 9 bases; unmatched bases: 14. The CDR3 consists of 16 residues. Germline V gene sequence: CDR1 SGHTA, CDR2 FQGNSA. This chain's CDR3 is CASPPASGGGRGIQYF. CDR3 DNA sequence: TGTGCCAGCCCCCCTGCTAGCGGGGGGGGTCGGGGCATTCAGTACTTC.

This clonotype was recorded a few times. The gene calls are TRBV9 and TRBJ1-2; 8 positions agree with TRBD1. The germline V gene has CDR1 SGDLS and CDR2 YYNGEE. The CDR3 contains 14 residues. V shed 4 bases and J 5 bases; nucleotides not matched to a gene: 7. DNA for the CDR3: TGTGCCAGCAGCCCGGGACAGGTGGTTTATGGCTACACCTTC. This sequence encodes CASSPGQVVYGYTF. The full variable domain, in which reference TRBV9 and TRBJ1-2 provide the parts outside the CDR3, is DSGVTQTPKHLITATGQRVTLRCSPRSGDLSVYWYQQSLDQGLQFLIQYYNGEERAKGNILERFSAQQFPDLHSELNLSSLELGDSALYFCASSPGQVVYGYTFGSGTRLTVV.

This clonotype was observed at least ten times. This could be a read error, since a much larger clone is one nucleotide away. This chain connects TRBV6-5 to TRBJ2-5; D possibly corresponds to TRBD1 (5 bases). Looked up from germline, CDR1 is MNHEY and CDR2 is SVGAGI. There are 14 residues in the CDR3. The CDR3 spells CASSYSAGQETKYF. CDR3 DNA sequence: TGTGCCAGCAGTTACTCGGCAGGACAAGAGACCAAGTACTTC.

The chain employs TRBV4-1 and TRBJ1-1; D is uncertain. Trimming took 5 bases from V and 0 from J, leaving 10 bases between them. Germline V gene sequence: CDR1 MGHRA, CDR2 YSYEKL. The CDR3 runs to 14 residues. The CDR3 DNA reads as TGCGCCAGCAGCAATGGGGTCATGAACACTGAAGCTTTCTTT. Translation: CASSNGVMNTEAFF.